A selection of T cell receptor beta chains follows, all from one sample in a study of blood T cell repertoires in COVID-19. Data came from immunoSEQ multiplex PCR; TCRdb stores just in-frame clones and leaves some out. The sample holds about 180,000 clones, under 90% seen once. The sequencing input was peripheral blood. All receptors derive from a human donor in a cohort sampled during active COVID-19. CDR3s include the opening cysteine and the closing phenylalanine or tryptophan. D genes are given only for firm matches. The listing skips clone size in some rows; elsewhere it reads once, few, many or a size class.

V gene	J gene	clone size	D gene	CDR3 DNA	CDR3 protein
TRBV30	TRBJ2-1	.	.	TGTGCCTGGAGTGTACTTGCCGCCTACAATGAGCAGTTCTTC	CAWSVLAAYNEQFF
TRBV2	TRBJ2-3	.	TRBD2	TGTGCCAGCAGTGAAGAGGCGGGGGAGCCGGGTACGCAGTATTTT	CASSEEAGEPGTQYF
TRBV27	TRBJ2-1	.	TRBD1	TGTGCCAGCAGTTTAAACGCAGGGGGTCATTATTACAATGAGCAGTTCTTC	CASSLNAGGHYYNEQFF
TRBV5-6	TRBJ1-2	.	TRBD1	TGTGCCAGCAGCCTACAGGGGAACTATGGCTACACCTTC	CASSLQGNYGYTF
TRBV9	TRBJ2-3	.	TRBD2	TGTGCCAGCAGCGCGACCAATAGCGGGGATACGCAGTATTTT	CASSATNSGDTQYF
TRBV12-5	TRBJ2-5	.	.	TGTGCTAGTGGTTTTGACCACGGATCGGGGGAGACCCAGTACTTC	CASGFDHGSGETQYF
TRBV7-2	TRBJ1-5	once	TRBD1	TGTGCCAGCAACATTTGGTCCAGGGGGGATCAGCCCCAGCATTTT	CASNIWSRGDQPQHF
TRBV4-1	TRBJ2-7	once	.	TGCGCCAGCAGCCAAGAAATAGAGCGCTCCTACGAGCAGTACTTC	CASSQEIERSYEQYF
TRBV9	TRBJ1-6	few	.	TGTGCCAGCAGCGCGGGAACAGGGATAGATTCACCCCTCCACTTT	CASSAGTGIDSPLHF
TRBV9	TRBJ2-1	.	.	TGTGCCAGCAGCGCAAAGGGACACCCCAACAATGAGCAGTTCTTC	CASSAKGHPNNEQFF
TRBV7-2	TRBJ2-7	.	TRBD1	TGTGCCAGCAGCACAGGGGGCTTTTTCTACGAGCAGTACTTC	CASSTGGFFYEQYF
TRBV15	TRBJ2-7	.	.	TGTGCCACCAGCAGAGATAGGGGCGAGGTCCCCTACGAGCAGTACTTC	CATSRDRGEVPYEQYF
TRBV7-9	TRBJ2-1	.	TRBD1	TGTGCCAGCAGCTTAACAGGGGGGAGCTACAATGAGCAGTTCTTC	CASSLTGGSYNEQFF
TRBV7-8	TRBJ2-1	.	.	TGTGCCAGCAGCTTAGACGGACTCAATGAGCAGTTCTTC	CASSLDGLNEQFF
TRBV19	TRBJ1-4	.	TRBD1	TGTGCCAGTAGTTTGGGACAGGGGGAAGCTAATGAAAAACTGTTTTTT	CASSLGQGEANEKLFF
TRBV25-1	TRBJ2-1	.	TRBD1	TGTGCCAGCAGCCGCGGTCAGGGGGAATACAATGAGCAGTTCTTC	CASSRGQGEYNEQFF
TRBV4-2	TRBJ1-1	.	.	TGTGCCAGCAGCCAAGATCGAAGCTCCACTGAAGCTTTCTTT	CASSQDRSSTEAFF
TRBV2	TRBJ2-3	.	TRBD1	TGTGCCAGCAGTGAACCCACTATAACAGGGGGACGTGGGTATTTT	CASSEPTITGGRGYF
TRBV13	TRBJ2-7	.	.	TGTGCCAGCAGCAACCTGGGGGCTACCTACGAGCAGTACTTC	CASSNLGATYEQYF
TRBV19	TRBJ1-2	once	.	TGTGCCAGTAGTACGCAGGGCTATGGCTACACCTTC	CASSTQGYGYTF
TRBV5-5	TRBJ2-5	.	.	TGTGCCAGCAGCCCACCTGGAAGGCAGCCGGGGACCCAGTACTTC	CASSPPGRQPGTQYF
TRBV5-1	TRBJ1-3	few	.	TGCGCCAGCAGCTCGGGCAGGGGCTCGCTGGCTGGAAACACCATATATTTT	CASSSGRGSLAGNTIYF
TRBV6-5	TRBJ1-2	.	TRBD1	TGTGCCAGCAGCCAGGGGGCTAACTATGGCTACACCTTC	CASSQGANYGYTF
TRBV10-2	TRBJ2-1	.	TRBD2	TGCGCCAGCGGGACTAGCGTTCCCAATGAGCAGTTCTTC	CASGTSVPNEQFF
TRBV7-6	TRBJ2-7	.	TRBD2	TGTGCCAGCAGCCCCTTTAGCGGGGGAGCCTACGAGCAGTACTTC	CASSPFSGGAYEQYF
TRBV5-1	TRBJ1-6	.	.	TGCGCCAGCAGCTTGGGGACGGACAGCTCCTATAATTCACCCCTCCACTTT	CASSLGTDSSYNSPLHF
TRBV29-1	TRBJ1-2	few	.	TGCAGCGCCCCAAACCCCTTAGCTCCTTACCTCTATGGCTACACCTTC	CSAPNPLAPYLYGYTF
TRBV5-1	TRBJ1-1	.	TRBD1	TGCGCCAGCAGTTATAGACAGGGGGGATTACAGAACACTGAAGCTTTCTTT	CASSYRQGGLQNTEAFF
TRBV5-1	TRBJ1-1	.	.	TGCGCCAGCAGCTTGGGTTTGGGGGCCACTGAAGCTTTCTTT	CASSLGLGATEAFF
TRBV30	TRBJ1-5	few	.	TGTGCCTGGAGTACGCAGGGCAATCAGCCCCAGCATTTT	CAWSTQGNQPQHF
TRBV2	TRBJ2-4	.	TRBD2	TGTGCCAGCAGTGATGGGGTAAAAGGGAGGGACATTCAGTACTTC	CASSDGVKGRDIQYF
TRBV3-1/TRBV3-2	TRBJ1-3	.	TRBD1	TGTGCCAGCAGCCAGGTCGGGACAGGATTGCGAAACACCATATATTTT	CASSQVGTGLRNTIYF
TRBV4-1	TRBJ1-2	few	.	TGCGCCAGCAGCGGACACCAGGCGGAAGTCTTGGGCTACACCTTC	CASSGHQAEVLGYTF
TRBV19	TRBJ2-2	.	TRBD1	TGTGCCAGTAGTTCACAGGGGGCGAACACCGGGGAGCTGTTTTTT	CASSSQGANTGELFF
TRBV6-5	TRBJ2-2	.	.	TGTGCCAGCAGAGGGACTTTCGTGAACACCGGGGAGCTGTTTTTT	CASRGTFVNTGELFF
TRBV5-1	TRBJ2-5	.	.	TGCGCCAGCAGCTTTTCGGGGGATTACCAAGAGACCCAGTACTTC	CASSFSGDYQETQYF
TRBV4-1	TRBJ1-5	.	TRBD1	TGCGCCAGCAGCCAGGATGTCGGGACAGGGGGCATGAATCAGCCCCAGCATTTT	CASSQDVGTGGMNQPQHF